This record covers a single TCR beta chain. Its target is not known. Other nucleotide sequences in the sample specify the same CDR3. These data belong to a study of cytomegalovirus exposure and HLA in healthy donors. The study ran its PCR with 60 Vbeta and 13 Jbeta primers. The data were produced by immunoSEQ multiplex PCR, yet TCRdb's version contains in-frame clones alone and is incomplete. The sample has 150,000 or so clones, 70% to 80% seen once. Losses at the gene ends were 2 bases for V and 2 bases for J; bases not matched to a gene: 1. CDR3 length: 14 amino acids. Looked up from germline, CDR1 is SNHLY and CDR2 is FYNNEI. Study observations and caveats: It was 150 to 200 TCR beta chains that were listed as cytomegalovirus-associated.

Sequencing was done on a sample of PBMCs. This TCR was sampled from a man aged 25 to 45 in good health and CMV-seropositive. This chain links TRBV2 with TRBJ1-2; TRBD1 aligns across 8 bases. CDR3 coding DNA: TGTGCCAGCAGTGAAAGACAGGGGAACTATGGCTACACCTTC. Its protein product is CASSERQGNYGYTF.